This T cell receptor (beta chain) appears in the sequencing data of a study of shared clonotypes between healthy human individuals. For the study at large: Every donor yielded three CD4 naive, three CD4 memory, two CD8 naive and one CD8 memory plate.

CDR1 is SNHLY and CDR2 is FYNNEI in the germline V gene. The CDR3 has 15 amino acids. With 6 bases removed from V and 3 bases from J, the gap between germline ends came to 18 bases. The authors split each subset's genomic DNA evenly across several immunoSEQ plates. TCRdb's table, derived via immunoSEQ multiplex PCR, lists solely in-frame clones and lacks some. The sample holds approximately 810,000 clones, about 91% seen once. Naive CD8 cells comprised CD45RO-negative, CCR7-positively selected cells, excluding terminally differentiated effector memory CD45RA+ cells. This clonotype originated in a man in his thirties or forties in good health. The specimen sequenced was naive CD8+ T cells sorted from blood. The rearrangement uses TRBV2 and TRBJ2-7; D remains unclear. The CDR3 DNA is TGTGCCAGCAGGTTCCTACACCAGCCCCTCTACGAGCAGTACTTC. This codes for CASRFLHQPLYEQYF.